What follows are 11 T cell receptor beta chains derived from one specimen sequenced in a study of blood T cell repertoires in COVID-19. Sequenced by immunoSEQ multiplex PCR; TCRdb stores in-frame clones only, minus some. This repertoire shows 150,000 to 200,000 clones, around 89% found once; its top ten account for approximately 0.64%. Source material: peripheral blood. These receptors all stem from a man aged 45-65 years with acute or convalescent COVID-19.

This clone was picked up one time. The gene calls are TRBV28 and TRBJ1-5, with TRBD1 matching over 8 bases. The CDR3 spans 14 residues. The germline CDR1 and CDR2 sequences are MDHEN and SYDVKM. V gave up 2 bases and J gave up 6 bases; unmatched junction bases: 3. This chain's CDR3 is CASSLRTGSQPQHF. Written as DNA, the CDR3 is TGTGCCAGCAGTTTACGGACAGGGAGTCAGCCCCAGCATTTT.

V gene TRBV9 combines with J gene TRBJ2-5, with D perhaps matching TRBD2 (5 bases). Germline V gene sequence: CDR1 SGDLS, CDR2 YYNGEE. The CDR3 contains 16 residues. V was trimmed by 4 bases and J by 2 bases, leaving 18 bases between them. The CDR3 is CASSPGVSDVQETQYF. In DNA form, the CDR3 reads TGTGCCAGCAGCCCCGGGGTTAGCGATGTACAAGAGACCCAGTACTTC.

This clone appeared a single time. The chain couples TRBV2 to TRBJ2-5, with D perhaps matching TRBD2 (6 bases). The CDR3 loop spans 11 amino acids. Germline V gene lookup returns CDR1 SNHLY and CDR2 FYNNEI. The V gene lost 7 bases and the J gene lost 10 bases, with 13 bases spanning the gap. The CDR3 coding sequence is TGTGCCAGCAAGATTGGGGGGAGCCAGTACTTC. Its translation is CASKIGGSQYF.

The V call is TRBV4-3, the J call TRBJ2-4; no clear D. V dropped 2 bases and J dropped 7 bases, with 12 bases sitting between them. Germline CDR1 reads LGHNA; CDR2 reads YSLEER. This CDR3 region has 14 residues. The CDR3 sequence: CASSQKTYVNIQYF. CDR3 coding DNA: TGCGCCAGCAGCCAAAAGACTTATGTCAACATTCAGTACTTC.

The rearrangement links TRBV29-1 to TRBJ1-1, with D tentatively TRBD1 (5 bases). Germline assignment: CDR1 SQVTM and CDR2 ANQGSEA. This CDR3 comprises 16 residues. V was trimmed by 0 bases and J by 0 bases, leaving 14 bases between them. The CDR3 region is CSVEDPDSFMNTEAFF. For the CDR3, the DNA is TGCAGCGTTGAAGATCCCGACAGCTTTATGAACACTGAAGCTTTCTTT.

This rearrangement joins TRBV15 to TRBJ1-3; possible D gene TRBD1, 6 bases. Looked up from germline, CDR1 is LNHNV and CDR2 is YYDKDF (reference sequence). Between the trimmed V and J ends, which lost 3 bases and 0 bases, there was a span of 9 bases. The CDR3 loop spans 15 amino acids. CDR3: CATSRKDSSGNTIYF. In nucleotides, the CDR3 is TGTGCCACCAGCAGGAAGGACAGCTCTGGAAACACCATATATTTT.

This chain connects TRBV13 to TRBJ2-3; no firm D call. CDR1 is PRHDT, CDR2 FYEKMQ, per germline (reference sequence). Deletions cut 4 bases from V and 1 base from J, with 12 bases between. The CDR3 spans 15 residues. CDR3 sequence (DNA): TGTGCCAGCAGCTCCTCGGAGAAGGGCACAGATACGCAGTATTTT. Its translation is CASSSSEKGTDTQYF.

This clone is a singleton in its sample. The V gene is TRBV10-3, the J gene TRBJ1-2, with D unclear. V dropped 3 bases and J dropped 4 bases, with 9 bases sitting between them. The germline gives CDR1 ENHRY, CDR2 SYGVKD. The CDR3 has 13 residues. CDR3: CAISEREGYGYTF. Here the CDR3 DNA reads TGTGCCATCAGTGAACGGGAGGGCTATGGCTACACCTTC.

The gene calls are TRBV6-2 or TRBV6-3 and TRBJ2-1; TRBD1 is a possible D gene (6 bases). The CDR3 is made up of 13 amino acids. V shed 5 bases and J shed 6 bases, with 11 bases lying between them. Germline assignment: CDR1 MNHEY and CDR2 SVGEGT. CDR3 in amino acids: CASSQLRGNEQFF. DNA of the CDR3: TGTGCCAGCAGTCAACTCAGGGGCAATGAGCAGTTCTTC.

The CDR3 DNA reads as TGTGCCAGCAGTTTATGGGGGACTACTCACAATGAGCAGTTCTTC. Protein: CASSLWGTTHNEQFF. V is TRBV27 and J is TRBJ2-1; 7 nucleotides agree with TRBD2. The J segment lost 5 bases and the V segment lost 1 base, leaving 5 bases of the junction unmatched. Germline V gene lookup returns CDR1 MNHEY and CDR2 SMNVEV (reference sequence). The CDR3 covers 15 residues.

V and J are TRBV4-3 and TRBJ1-1, with 7 positions matching TRBD1. V lost 4 bases, J lost 7 bases, and 6 bases stayed unmatched. This CDR3 is 13 amino acids long. The germline gives CDR1 LGHNA, CDR2 YSLEER. CDR3 amino acids: CASSRIRGIEAFF. CDR3 DNA: TGCGCCAGCAGCCGGATCAGGGGGATTGAAGCTTTCTTT.